These 26 T cell receptor beta chains came from one sample sequenced in a study of blood T cells in healthy people across ages. A second about 7 to 11 cycle PCR used barcoded and J-beta primers. In TCRdb, the 5' RACE reads were re-called with MiXCR into one record per CDR3 protein. The data show some 900,000 distinct CDR3 sequences, with more than 25% seen just once and 15% to 20% held by the top ten. The source material was blood. The receptors were gathered from a woman at least 80 years old in good health.

A remark on this clonotype: This sequence may be a read error, since a much larger clone differs from it by one base. V gene TRBV20-1 combines with J gene TRBJ2-5; D possibly corresponds to TRBD1 (5 bases). Germline lookup yields CDR1 DFQATT and CDR2 SNEGSKA (reference sequence). The CDR3 runs 13 residues. The CDR3 loop reads CRVPGHYQETQYF. The DNA for the CDR3 is TGCAGGGTCCCCGGACATTATCAAGAGACCCAGTACTTC.

This clonotype has ten or more counts. The chain carries TRBV6-2 or TRBV6-3 and TRBJ1-2; 7 bases agree with TRBD1. The trim removed 6 bases at V and 5 bases at J, leaving 9 bases unmatched. The CDR3 totals 14 residues. From germline, CDR1 is MNHEY and CDR2 SVGEGT. The CDR3 sequence: CASRRQGAVYGYTF. Written as DNA, the CDR3 is TGTGCCAGCAGAAGACAGGGTGCGGTGTATGGCTACACCTTC.

This clonotype was counted between two and nine times. The chain combines TRBV3-1 with TRBJ2-7, with D possibly TRBD1 on 5 matching bases. The CDR3 totals 13 residues. The germline CDR1 and CDR2 sequences are LGHDT and YNNKEL (reference sequence). The V and J ends lost 4 bases and 6 bases respectively, with 13 bases between them. As DNA, the CDR3 is TGTGCCAGCAGCCTACGACAGATGACCGAGCAGTACTTC. It specifies CASSLRQMTEQYF.

This clonotype has ten or more counts. The chain uses TRBV20-1 and TRBJ2-5; D assignment may be TRBD1 or TRBD2 (5 bases each). This CDR3 is built from 15 residues. The germline CDR1 and CDR2 sequences are DFQATT and SNEGSKA (reference sequence). Trimming shortened V by 0 bases and J by 5 bases, and 16 bases separated the two germline ends. CDR3 in amino acids: CSARDSGLATETQYF. The CDR3 nucleotides read TGCAGTGCTAGAGATTCGGGGCTGGCTACCGAGACCCAGTACTTC.

This clonotype has a count of ten or more. This chain uses TRBV7-2 with TRBJ2-2; 8 bases are shared with TRBD1. This CDR3 spans 14 amino acids. Losses at the gene ends were 6 bases for V and 3 bases for J; bases not matched to a gene: 3. In germline, CDR1 is SGHTA, CDR2 FQGNSA. The CDR3 loop reads CASRQGGDTGELFF. CDR3 DNA: TGTGCCAGCAGACAGGGGGGAGACACCGGGGAGCTGTTTTTT.

The CDR3 DNA reads TGTGCCACCAGCAGAGATTCAGTAACCCTGGGCTACACCTTC. As protein: CATSRDSVTLGYTF. The genes are TRBV15 and TRBJ1-2; D is uncertain. Germline CDR1 and CDR2: LNHNV and YYDKDF (reference sequence). The V and J ends lost 0 bases and 8 bases respectively, with 13 bases between them. The CDR3 is made up of 14 amino acids.

This clonotype was recorded at least ten times. J is TRBJ2-5 and V is TRBV18, with D perhaps assigned TRBD1 or TRBD2 (6 bases each). V lost 0 bases to trimming and J lost 7 bases, with 15 bases between them. CDR1 is KGHSH, CDR2 LQKENI, per germline. This CDR3 comprises 15 residues. CDR3 coding DNA: TGTGCCAGCTCACCACCAGCCCAGGGGAGGTGGACCCAGTACTTC. Amino acid sequence: CASSPPAQGRWTQYF.

The chain employs TRBV12-3 or TRBV12-4 and TRBJ2-1; 8 nucleotides match TRBD2. V lost 5 bases to trimming and J lost 4 bases; unmatched junction nucleotides: 7. This CDR3 region has 15 residues. CDR3 region: CASSGAGARYNEQFF. Written as DNA, the CDR3 is TGTGCCAGCAGTGGAGCGGGGGCCCGATACAATGAGCAGTTCTTC.

This clonotype was detected a few times. A read error is possible here, since a much larger clone lies one base away. The V call is TRBV12-3 or TRBV12-4, the J call TRBJ1-4; D gene ambiguous. V lost 5 bases, J lost 5 bases, and 9 bases lay in between. The CDR3 totals 13 residues. CDR3 loop: CASSNRRNEKLFF. In nucleotides, the CDR3 is TGTGCCAGCAGTAACAGACGGAATGAAAAACTGTTTTTT.

There are many counts of this clonotype. J is TRBJ2-3 and V is TRBV14; D uncertain. This CDR3 is 13 amino acids long. From germline, CDR1 is SGHDN and CDR2 FVKESK. V was pared by 1 base and J by 8 bases, with 10 bases between. The CDR3 nucleotides are TGTGCCAGCAGCCAAGGGGGTGTGGCTACGCAGTATTTT. Protein: CASSQGGVATQYF.

This clonotype turned up a few times. Given a much more abundant clone one base away, this may be a read error. The V call is TRBV7-2, the J call TRBJ2-5, with 9 nucleotides matching TRBD2. With 0 bases clipped from V and 11 bases from J, the junction kept 13 bases outside the gene matches. The CDR3 contains 16 residues. The V gene's germline CDR1 is SGHTA and CDR2 FQGNSA. The CDR3 DNA sequence: TGTGCCAGCAGCTTAGCGCTCCGGCTAGCGGGGAGTGAGCAGTACTTC. Protein sequence: CASSLALRLAGSEQYF.

This clonotype was seen once. V and J are TRBV2 and TRBJ2-5; no clear D gene. With 8 bases removed from V and 2 bases from J, the gap between germline ends came to 6 bases. The CDR3 contains 11 residues. The V gene's germline CDR1 is SNHLY and CDR2 FYNNEI. CDR3 nucleotides: TGTGCCAGCCTCCAGCAAGAGACCCAGTACTTC. Its translation is CASLQQETQYF.

This chain uses TRBV4-1 with TRBJ2-3, with D possibly called TRBD1 or TRBD2 (5 bases each). The germline V gene encodes CDR1 MGHRA and CDR2 YSYEKL. The V end lost 0 bases, the J end lost 0 bases, and 13 bases lay between the germline ends. The CDR3 is 17 residues long. As DNA, the CDR3 is TGCGCCAGCAGCCAAGATCGGGGCCGTTCTAGCACAGATACGCAGTATTTT. Encoded protein: CASSQDRGRSSTDTQYF.

The rearrangement joins TRBV12-3 or TRBV12-4 to TRBJ2-1; 12 positions match TRBD2. The CDR3 covers 15 residues. Trimming took 1 base from V and 15 from J; bases not matched to a gene: 10. CDR3 region: CASSLGLAGGWGLFF. CDR3 bases: TGTGCCAGCAGTTTAGGGCTAGCGGGGGGGTGGGGTCTGTTCTTC.

In this sample, this clonotype turned up many times. The chain carries TRBV6-5 and TRBJ2-7; 10 bases match TRBD1. Germline CDR1 reads MNHEY; CDR2 reads SVGAGI. The V segment lost 2 bases and the J segment 6 bases; nucleotides outside the gene matches: 10. This CDR3 is built from 16 residues. The CDR3 DNA reads as TGTGCCAGCAGTTACGACCCCGGGACAGGGGATTCCGAGCAGTACTTC. Translation: CASSYDPGTGDSEQYF.

This clonotype was recorded many times. This chain uses TRBV12-3 or TRBV12-4 with TRBJ2-7, with D possibly matching TRBD2 (5 bases). This CDR3 region has 16 residues. V lost 4 bases and J 3 bases, leaving 19 bases between the germline ends. CDR3 in DNA: TGTGCCAGCAGTTCCCCCCCGAGGGAGCGCTTCTACGAGCAGTACTTC. It specifies CASSSPPRERFYEQYF.

This clonotype was detected ten times or more. The CDR3 is CSVDSSEGYNEQFF. As DNA, the CDR3 is TGCAGCGTGGACTCTTCGGAGGGTTACAATGAGCAGTTCTTC. The chain combines TRBV29-1 with TRBJ2-1; D possibly corresponds to TRBD2 (6 bases). This CDR3 has 14 amino acids. V dropped 6 bases and J dropped 4 bases, with 16 bases sitting between them. Germline-derived CDR1 and CDR2 are SQVTM and ANQGSEA.

The chain couples TRBV28 to TRBJ2-1; TRBD2 matches 14 bases. CDR3 length: 18 residues. Unmatched junction bases numbered 7, after V lost 6 bases and J lost 0 bases. Germline lookup yields CDR1 MDHEN and CDR2 SYDVKM. This CDR3 is CASSSTSGRASSYNEQFF. Written as DNA, the CDR3 is TGTGCCAGCAGCTCGACTAGCGGGAGGGCTAGCTCCTACAATGAGCAGTTCTTC.

The rearrangement joins TRBV2 to TRBJ2-1, with a tentative D call TRBD2 (6 bases). The CDR3 spans 13 residues. Germline values: CDR1 SNHLY, CDR2 FYNNEI. V dropped 6 bases and J dropped 6 bases, with 12 bases sitting between them. The CDR3 DNA reads TGTGCCAGCAGGGCGGAGGGCCGCAATGAGCAGTTCTTC. Translating it yields CASRAEGRNEQFF. Together with reference TRBV2 and TRBJ2-1, the CDR3 gives the full variable domain: EPEVTQTPSHQVTQMGQEVILRCVPISNHLYFYWYRQILGQKVEFLVSFYNNEISEKSEIFDDQFSVERPDGSNFTLKIRSTKLEDSAMYFCASRAEGRNEQFFGPGTRLTVL.

This clonotype was observed a few times. The chain has TRBV7-2 and TRBJ2-7; TRBD2 agrees at 12 bases. Losses at the gene ends were 6 bases for V and 7 bases for J; bases not matched to a gene: 13. CDR3 length equals 16 residues. Germline CDR1 SGHTA, CDR2 FQGNSA. CDR3 bases: TGTGCCAGCAGTCGGACTAGCGGGGCAACCTACAATGAGCAGTACTTC. It encodes CASSRTSGATYNEQYF.

In regard to this clonotype: A read error may explain this, as a much larger clone is one base away. This chain joins TRBV6-6 and TRBJ1-4; 7 bases line up with TRBD1. The germline gives CDR1 MNHNY, CDR2 SVGAGI (reference sequence). This CDR3 has 16 amino acids. The CDR3, as DNA: TGTGCCAGCAGTTACTCAGGGGGCCCAACTAATGAAAAACCGTTTTTT. Protein: CASSYSGGPTNEKPFF.

This clonotype was found a few times. The rearrangement uses TRBV7-8 and TRBJ2-2, with a weak D call TRBD2 (5 bases). Trimming cost V 6 bases and J 4 bases, with 21 bases left between them. Germline V gene sequence: CDR1 SGHVS, CDR2 FQNEAQ. The CDR3 extends over 17 amino acids. The CDR3 here is CASRIGGLGSFTGELFF. The CDR3 DNA reads as TGTGCCAGCAGGATAGGAGGTCTTGGCAGCTTCACCGGGGAGCTGTTTTTT.

The V and J genes are TRBV15 and TRBJ2-5; 7 bases line up with TRBD1. Matching the DNA end better, TRBJ2-7 makes the J call doubtful. CDR1 is LNHNV, CDR2 YYDKDF, per germline (reference sequence). This CDR3 region has 15 residues. The CDR3, as DNA: TGTGCCACCAGCAGAGATCCTGGACAGGCCATCGAGCAGTACTTC. Translation gives CATSRDPGQAIEQYF.

With respect to this clonotype: A much larger clone differs by one base, so this may be a read error. The CDR3: CASGSPGRENIQYF. For the CDR3, the DNA is TGTGCCAGCGGATCGCCGGGACGGGAAAACATTCAGTACTTC. V and J are TRBV28 and TRBJ2-5; D may be TRBD1 or TRBD2 (5 bases each). The better agreement between TRBJ2-4 and the DNA end casts doubt on the J call. Germline V gene data show CDR1 as MDHEN and CDR2 as SYDVKM. The CDR3 consists of 14 residues.

This clonotype was detected a few times. This could be a read error, since a much larger clone is one nucleotide away. V is TRBV20-1 and J is TRBJ2-1; 10 bases match TRBD2. The CDR3 contains 15 residues. Germline V gives CDR1 DFQATT, CDR2 SNEGSKA (reference sequence). The CDR3 sequence: CSAGESSGGYNEQFF. The CDR3 DNA reads as TGCAGTGCTGGAGAGTCTAGCGGGGGATACAATGAGCAGTTCTTC.

This clonotype has at least ten counts. The chain combines TRBV18 with TRBJ1-5; 9 bases line up with TRBD1. Germline CDR1 KGHSH, CDR2 LQKENI. The CDR3 consists of 16 residues. V lost 6 bases and J lost 6; bases outside the gene matches: 12. This CDR3 is CASSTGTGYRAQPQHF. The DNA of the CDR3 is TGTGCCAGCTCGACCGGGACAGGGTATAGGGCTCAGCCCCAGCATTTT.